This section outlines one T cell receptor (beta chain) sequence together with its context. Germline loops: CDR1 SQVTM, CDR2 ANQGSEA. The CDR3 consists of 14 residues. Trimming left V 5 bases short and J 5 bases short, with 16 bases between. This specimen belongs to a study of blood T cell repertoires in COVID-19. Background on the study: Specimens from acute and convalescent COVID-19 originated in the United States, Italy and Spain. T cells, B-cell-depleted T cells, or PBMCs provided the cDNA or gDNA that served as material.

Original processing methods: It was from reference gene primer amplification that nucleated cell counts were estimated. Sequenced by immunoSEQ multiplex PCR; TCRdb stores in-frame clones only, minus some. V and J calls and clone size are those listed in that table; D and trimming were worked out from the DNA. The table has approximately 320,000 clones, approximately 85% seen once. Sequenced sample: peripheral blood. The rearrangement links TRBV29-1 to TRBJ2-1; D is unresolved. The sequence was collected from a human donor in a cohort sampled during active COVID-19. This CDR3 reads CSVLNLPVDNEQFF. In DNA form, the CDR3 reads TGCAGCGTTCTTAATCTCCCGGTAGACAATGAGCAGTTCTTC.